A single sample gave rise to the 18 T cell receptor beta chains below, sequenced in a study of T cell repertoires in ileal Crohn's disease. The data were produced by immunoSEQ multiplex PCR, yet TCRdb's version contains in-frame clones alone and is incomplete. Altogether over 12,000 clones are present, over 80% being singletons, with the ten largest covering about 5.5%. Sequences were obtained from ileal tissue. These receptors were collected from an adult with Crohn's disease.

This sequence joins TRBV7-8 and TRBJ2-2; 11 nucleotides align to TRBD1. Trimming cost V 6 bases and J 6 bases; bases outside gene matches: 3. This CDR3 contains 14 residues. CDR1 is SGHVS and CDR2 is FQNEAQ in the germline V gene. CDR3: CASRQDRGPGELFF. For the CDR3, the DNA is TGTGCCAGCAGACAGGACAGGGGGCCCGGGGAGCTGTTTTTT.

The rearrangement links TRBV5-1 to TRBJ2-3; D uncertain. Trimming took off 4 bases at V and 3 bases at J, with 18 bases between the two ends. This CDR3 spans 16 amino acids. Germline lookup yields CDR1 SGHRS and CDR2 YFSETQ. CDR3 loop: CASSPDPGSLTDTQYF. CDR3 bases: TGCGCCAGCAGCCCGGATCCAGGTAGTTTAACAGATACGCAGTATTTT.

This clone has a handful of counts. The V call is TRBV6-1, the J call TRBJ1-1, with no clear D. V dropped 6 bases and J dropped 2 bases, with 13 bases sitting between them. This CDR3 region has 14 residues. Germline V gene data show CDR1 as MNHNS and CDR2 as SASEGT. The DNA for the CDR3 is TGTGCCAGCAGGGAGAGGGCTACTAACACTGAAGCTTTCTTT. It codes for CASRERATNTEAFF.

The count of this clone is one. The chain has TRBV19 and TRBJ1-2; no clear D gene. The germline V gene encodes CDR1 LNHDA and CDR2 SQIVND (reference sequence). Between the trimmed V and J ends, which lost 0 bases and 8 bases, there was a span of 7 bases. CDR3 length equals 12 residues. The CDR3 sequence: CASSIDGGGYTF. The DNA for the CDR3 is TGTGCCAGTAGTATAGATGGCGGGGGCTACACCTTC.

The V and J genes are TRBV6-5 and TRBJ2-1; 11 bases are a match to TRBD2. The junction had 5 bases not matched to a gene; V was cut back by 6 bases and J by 7 bases. CDR3 length: 14 residues. CDR1 and CDR2 (germline): MNHEY, SVGAGI. CDR3 bases: TGTGCCAGCAGAAGTAGCGGGAGGGAAAATGAGCAGTTCTTC. Amino acids: CASRSSGRENEQFF.

V usage is TRBV5-1 and J usage is TRBJ1-2, with 11 bases that match TRBD1. J was trimmed by 6 bases and V by 5 bases; bases with no gene match: 9. The CDR3 is made up of 15 amino acids. Per the germline V gene, CDR1 is SGHRS and CDR2 is YFSETQ. CDR3: CASSFSPGQGDGYTF. The CDR3 DNA is TGCGCCAGCAGTTTTTCTCCGGGACAGGGGGATGGCTACACCTTC.

This sequence joins TRBV30 and TRBJ2-1, with TRBD2 matching 12 bases. V lost 5 bases to trimming and J lost 0 bases; unmatched junction nucleotides: 5. Germline V lookup: CDR1 GTSNPN, CDR2 SVGIG (reference sequence). This CDR3 spans 16 amino acids. The CDR3 here is CAWGLAGGGSYNEQFF. The CDR3 DNA reads TGTGCCTGGGGCCTAGCGGGAGGGGGCTCCTACAATGAGCAGTTCTTC.

The rearrangement uses TRBV5-6 and TRBJ1-1; TRBD1 agrees at 7 bases. Trimming took 4 bases from V and 1 from J; bases not matched to a gene: 10. Germline assignment: CDR1 SGHDT and CDR2 YYEEEE. The CDR3 length is 16 residues. The CDR3 nucleotides are TGTGCCAGCAGCCCAACAGGGGATTGGGCGAACACTGAAGCTTTCTTT. It yields the protein CASSPTGDWANTEAFF.

The chain is built from TRBV28 and TRBJ1-3; D may be TRBD1 (5 bases). This CDR3 comprises 16 residues. Per the germline V gene, CDR1 is MDHEN and CDR2 is SYDVKM. V was cut by 6 bases and J by 4 bases, with 19 bases left in between. The CDR3 sequence: CASRPQGFSSGNTIYF. As DNA, the CDR3 is TGTGCCAGCAGGCCCCAGGGATTCAGTTCAGGAAACACCATATATTTT.

This sequence joins TRBV9 and TRBJ1-2; D call uncertain. The CDR3 totals 14 residues. CDR1 SGDLS and CDR2 YYNGEE come from the germline V gene. Trimming cost V 0 bases and J 6 bases, with 12 bases left between them. The CDR3 DNA is TGTGCCAGCAGCGTAGAGAGTATGAGGGATGGCTACACCTTC. Its translation is CASSVESMRDGYTF.

V usage is TRBV5-1 and J usage is TRBJ2-3; 8 bases align to TRBD2. After removal of 0 bases from V and 3 bases from J, the junction contained 3 bases not matched to a gene. Germline V CDR1 and CDR2: SGHRS, YFSETQ. CDR3 length: 15 residues. The CDR3 protein is CASSLAGGPTDTQYF. The CDR3, as DNA: TGCGCCAGCAGCTTGGCGGGAGGGCCAACAGATACGCAGTATTTT.

This chain links TRBV6-1 with TRBJ2-3, with 8 bases lining up with TRBD1. Germline assignment: CDR1 MNHNS and CDR2 SASEGT. CDR3 length: 15 amino acids. With V trimmed by 2 bases and J by 3 bases, 4 bases remained unmatched. CDR3 in DNA: TGTGCCAGCAGTGAACAGGGGGCAAGGACAGATACGCAGTATTTT. Its protein is CASSEQGARTDTQYF.

The V call is TRBV11-3, the J call TRBJ2-3; 9 nucleotides line up with TRBD1. The germline CDR1 and CDR2 sequences are SGHNT and YENEEA. There are 17 residues in the CDR3. Unmatched junction bases numbered 13, after V lost 5 bases and J lost 4 bases. The CDR3 bases are TGTGCCAGCAGCGCCAGTACAGGGGGCGGAGGTGCAGATACGCAGTATTTT. It specifies CASSASTGGGGADTQYF.

The rearrangement joins TRBV6-5 to TRBJ1-6, with 8 bases identical to TRBD1. Per the germline V gene, CDR1 is MNHEY and CDR2 is SVGAGI. Trimming cost V 4 bases and J 7 bases; bases outside gene matches: 6. The CDR3 loop spans 15 amino acids. The CDR3 spells CASSFGQGWNSPLHF. CDR3 in DNA: TGTGCCAGCAGTTTCGGACAGGGCTGGAATTCACCCCTCCACTTT.

The J gene is TRBJ2-5, the V gene TRBV2; 10 positions match TRBD2. V lost 6 bases and J lost 0; bases outside the gene matches: 7. In germline, CDR1 is SNHLY, CDR2 FYNNEI. There are 16 residues in the CDR3. CDR3 amino acids: CASSPGTSAYQETQYF. The CDR3 DNA sequence: TGTGCCAGCAGCCCCGGGACTAGCGCTTACCAAGAGACCCAGTACTTC. Supplemented by reference TRBV2 and TRBJ2-5, the full variable domain reads EPEVTQTPSHQVTQMGQEVILRCVPISNHLYFYWYRQILGQKVEFLVSFYNNEISEKSEIFDDQFSVERPDGSNFTLKIRSTKLEDSAMYFCASSPGTSAYQETQYFGPGTRLLVL.

This rearrangement joins TRBV10-3 to TRBJ2-7; weak D call: TRBD2 (5 bases). V lost 8 bases and J lost 4, with 15 bases in between. The CDR3 spans 13 residues. Looked up from germline, CDR1 is ENHRY and CDR2 is SYGVKD. In DNA, the CDR3 is TGTGCCATCTTGTTCGAGGGAACGTACGAGCAGTACTTC. It is translated as CAILFEGTYEQYF.

This rearrangement joins TRBV6-5 to TRBJ1-2, with no clear D. The CDR3 covers 12 residues. In germline, CDR1 is MNHEY, CDR2 SVGAGI. Trimming stripped 5 bases from V and 7 bases from J, with 11 bases between. Here the CDR3 DNA reads TGTGCCAGCAGTCCCGGAGGAGCTGGCTACACCTTC. Translating it yields CASSPGGAGYTF.

This sequence joins TRBV7-9 and TRBJ2-7; D possibly corresponds to TRBD2 (5 bases). The CDR3 sequence is 14 residues long. Germline values: CDR1 SEHNR, CDR2 FQNEAQ (reference sequence). Trimming cost V 0 bases and J 7 bases, with 13 bases left between them. The CDR3 DNA is TGTGCCAGCAGCTTAGCGCGGGTCCCAAGGGAGCAGTACTTC. This encodes CASSLARVPREQYF.